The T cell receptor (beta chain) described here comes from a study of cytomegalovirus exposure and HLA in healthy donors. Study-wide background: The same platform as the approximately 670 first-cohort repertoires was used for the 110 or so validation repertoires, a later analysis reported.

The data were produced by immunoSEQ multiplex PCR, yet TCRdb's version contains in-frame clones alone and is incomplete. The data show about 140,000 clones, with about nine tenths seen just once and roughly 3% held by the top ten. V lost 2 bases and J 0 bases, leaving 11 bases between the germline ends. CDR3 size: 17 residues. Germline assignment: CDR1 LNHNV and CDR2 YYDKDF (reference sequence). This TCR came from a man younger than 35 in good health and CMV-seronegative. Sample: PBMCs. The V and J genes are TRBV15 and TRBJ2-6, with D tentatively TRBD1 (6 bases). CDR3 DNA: TGTGCCACCAGCAGACCGGGACATTACTCTGGGGCCAACGTCCTGACTTTC. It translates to CATSRPGHYSGANVLTF. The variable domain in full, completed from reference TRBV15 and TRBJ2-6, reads DAMVIQNPRYQVTQFGKPVTLSCSQTLNHNVMYWYQQKSSQAPKLLFHYYDKDFNNEADTPDNFQSRRPNTSFCFLDIRSPGLGDTAMYLCATSRPGHYSGANVLTFGAGSRLTVL.